This record concerns one T cell receptor beta chain sequence. The CDR3 has 16 amino acids. Trimming cost V 0 bases and J 4 bases; bases outside gene matches: 4. CDR1 is SGDLS and CDR2 is YYNGEE in the germline V gene. For CDR3 and TCR beta VDJ profiling, genomic DNA was the template used. TCRdb reanalysed the reads using MiXCR and keeps one entry per CDR3 protein. The profile covers about 64,000 distinct CDR3 sequences, with roughly 58% appearing a single time and about 2.5% taken by the ten largest. These data come from a study of CD8+CD57+ T cells in acquired aplastic anemia. The chain joins TRBV9 to TRBJ2-1; TRBD2 agrees at 10 bases. The sample taken for sequencing was sorted CD4+, CD8+, or CD8+CD57+ T cells (not recorded which) from PBMCs. The receptor's source is a human donor in good health, serving as a control. Here the CDR3 DNA reads TGTGCCAGCAGCGTAGTAGGGACTAGCGCTTACAATGAGCAGTTCTTC. This sequence encodes CASSVVGTSAYNEQFF.